Listed here are 6 T cell receptor beta chains from one sample, sequenced in a study of T cell responses to AZD1222 COVID-19 vaccine. Method: immunoSEQ multiplex PCR; TCRdb's copy keeps in-frame clones and lacks some. The table lists some 98,000 clones, roughly 88% of them singletons. Here the sequenced sample was peripheral blood, taken on day 0 of AZD1222 vaccination. The receptors were gathered from an adult in good health.

The chain combines TRBV14 with TRBJ2-3; D may be TRBD1 or TRBD2 (5 bases each). Germline loops: CDR1 SGHDN, CDR2 FVKESK. The CDR3 consists of 12 residues. Trimming took 8 bases from V and 4 from J, leaving 10 bases between them. CDR3 in DNA: TGTGCCAGCGGGACGTCGCCAGATACGCAGTATTTT. Translating it yields CASGTSPDTQYF.

The V gene is TRBV10-1, the J gene TRBJ2-7; D is unclear. Trimming pared 3 bases from V and 0 bases from J, leaving 9 bases between. The germline gives CDR1 WNHNN, CDR2 SYGVQD (reference sequence). This CDR3 region has 14 residues. The chain's CDR3 is CASSDRKSSYEQYF. DNA of the CDR3: TGCGCCAGCAGTGACAGAAAAAGCTCCTACGAGCAGTACTTC.

The rearrangement uses TRBV19 and TRBJ1-5, with a tentative D call TRBD1 (6 bases). The CDR3 sequence is 15 residues long. Trimming left V 6 bases short and J 6 bases short, with 18 bases between. Germline V lookup: CDR1 LNHDA, CDR2 SQIVND (reference sequence). The CDR3 spells CASSHKGGGPQPQHF. The CDR3 DNA sequence: TGTGCCAGTAGCCATAAGGGGGGGGGTCCTCAGCCCCAGCATTTT.

The CDR3 loop is CASSYEGGAYYGYTF. The DNA of the CDR3 is TGTGCCAGCAGTTACGAGGGGGGCGCCTATTATGGCTACACCTTC. V and J are TRBV6-5 and TRBJ1-2; perhaps TRBD1 as D (6 bases). The germline V gene has CDR1 MNHEY and CDR2 SVGAGI. This CDR3 comprises 15 residues. Deletions cut 2 bases from V and 5 bases from J, with 15 bases between.

J is TRBJ1-5 and V is TRBV7-2; 8 bases match TRBD1. The J segment lost 6 bases and the V segment lost 5 bases, leaving 12 bases of the junction unmatched. CDR3 length equals 16 residues. CDR1 and CDR2 (germline): SGHTA, FQGNSA. The CDR3 loop reads CASSEGQGRGGQPQHF. The CDR3 DNA is TGTGCCAGCAGCGAAGGACAGGGTAGGGGCGGTCAGCCCCAGCATTTT.

The rearrangement joins TRBV7-6 to TRBJ2-7; no firm D call. The CDR3 runs to 13 residues. V was shortened by 0 bases and J by 2 bases, with 5 bases between the two germline ends. Germline V gene sequence: CDR1 SGHVS, CDR2 FNYEAQ. CDR3 coding DNA: TGTGCCAGCAGCTTAGCTGAGGCCTACGAGCAGTACTTC. Translation gives CASSLAEAYEQYF. Full variable domain (outside the CDR3, taken from reference TRBV7-6 and TRBJ2-7): GAGVSQSPRYKVTKRGQDVALRCDPISGHVSLYWYRQALGQGPEFLTYFNYEAQQDKSGLPNDRFSAERPEGSISTLTIQRTEQRDSAMYRCASSLAEAYEQYFGPGTRLTVT.